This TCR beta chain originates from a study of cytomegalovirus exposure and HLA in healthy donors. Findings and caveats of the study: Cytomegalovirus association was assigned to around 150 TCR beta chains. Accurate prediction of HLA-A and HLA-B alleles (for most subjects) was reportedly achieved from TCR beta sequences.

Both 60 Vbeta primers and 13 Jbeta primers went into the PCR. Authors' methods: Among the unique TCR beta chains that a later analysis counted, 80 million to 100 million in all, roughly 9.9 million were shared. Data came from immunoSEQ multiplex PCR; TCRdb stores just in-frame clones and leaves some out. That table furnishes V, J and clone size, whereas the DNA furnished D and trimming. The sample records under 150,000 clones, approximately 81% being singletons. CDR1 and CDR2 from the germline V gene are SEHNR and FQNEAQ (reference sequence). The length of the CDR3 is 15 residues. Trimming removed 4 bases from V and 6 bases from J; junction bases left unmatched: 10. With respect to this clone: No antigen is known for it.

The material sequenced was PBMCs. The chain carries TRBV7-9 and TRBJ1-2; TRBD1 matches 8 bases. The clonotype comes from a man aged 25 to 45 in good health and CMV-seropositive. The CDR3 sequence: CASSSSPGGADGYTF. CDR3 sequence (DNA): TGTGCCAGCAGCTCCTCTCCAGGGGGCGCAGATGGCTACACCTTC.